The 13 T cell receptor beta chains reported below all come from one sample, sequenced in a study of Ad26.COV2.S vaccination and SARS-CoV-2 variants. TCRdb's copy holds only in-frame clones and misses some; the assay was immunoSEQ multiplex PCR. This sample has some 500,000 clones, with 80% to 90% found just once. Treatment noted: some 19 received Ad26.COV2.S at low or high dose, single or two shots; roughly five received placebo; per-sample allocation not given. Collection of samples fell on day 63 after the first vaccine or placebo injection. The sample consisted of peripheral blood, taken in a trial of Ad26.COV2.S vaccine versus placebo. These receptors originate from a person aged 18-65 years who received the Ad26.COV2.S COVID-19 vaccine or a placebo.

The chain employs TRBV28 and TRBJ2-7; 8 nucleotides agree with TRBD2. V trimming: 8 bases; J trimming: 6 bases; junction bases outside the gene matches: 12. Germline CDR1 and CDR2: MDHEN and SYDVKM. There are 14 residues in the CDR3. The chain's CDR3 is CASLPSGTSGEQYV. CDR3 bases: TGTGCCAGCCTCCCCTCCGGGACTAGTGGCGAGCAGTACGTC.

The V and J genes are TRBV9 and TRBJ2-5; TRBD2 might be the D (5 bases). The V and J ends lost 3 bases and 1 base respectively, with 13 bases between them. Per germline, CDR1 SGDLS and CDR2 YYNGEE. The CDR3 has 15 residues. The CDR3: CASSAPLGAQETQYF. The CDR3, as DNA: TGTGCCAGCAGCGCCCCACTGGGAGCCCAAGAGACCCAGTACTTC. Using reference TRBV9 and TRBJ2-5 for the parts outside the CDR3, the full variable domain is DSGVTQTPKHLITATGQRVTLRCSPRSGDLSVYWYQQSLDQGLQFLIQYYNGEERAKGNILERFSAQQFPDLHSELNLSSLELGDSALYFCASSAPLGAQETQYFGPGTRLLVL.

The CDR3 DNA reads as TGTGCCAGCAGTAGACAAGGTCCCGGTAGATCGGAGACCCAGTACTTC. It codes for CASSRQGPGRSETQYF. The rearrangement uses TRBV27 and TRBJ2-5; D gene unclear. This CDR3 comprises 16 residues. The germline V gene has CDR1 MNHEY and CDR2 SMNVEV (reference sequence). The V end was cut by 5 bases, the J end by 5 bases, with 21 bases between.

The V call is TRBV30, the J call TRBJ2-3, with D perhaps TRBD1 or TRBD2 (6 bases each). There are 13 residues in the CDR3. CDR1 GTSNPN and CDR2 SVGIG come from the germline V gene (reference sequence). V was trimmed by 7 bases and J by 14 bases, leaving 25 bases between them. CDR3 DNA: TGTGCCTCGACAAAGACAGGTATCCCCGGGGGGTATTTT. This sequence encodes CASTKTGIPGGYF.

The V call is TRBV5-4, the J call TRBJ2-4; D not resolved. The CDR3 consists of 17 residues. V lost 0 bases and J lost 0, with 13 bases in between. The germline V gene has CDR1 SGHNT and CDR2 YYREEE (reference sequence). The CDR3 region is CASSLGSPIRAKNIQYF. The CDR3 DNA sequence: TGTGCCAGCAGCTTGGGGAGCCCTATTCGAGCCAAAAACATTCAGTACTTC.

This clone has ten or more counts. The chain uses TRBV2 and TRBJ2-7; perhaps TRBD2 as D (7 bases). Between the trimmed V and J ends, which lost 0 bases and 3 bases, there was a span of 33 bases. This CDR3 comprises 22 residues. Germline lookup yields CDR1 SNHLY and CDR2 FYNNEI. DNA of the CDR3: TGTGCCAGCAGTGAAGCGCAGGGGAGGGGGGAGGCCAAAGGCCCCCTATACTACGAGCAGTACTTC. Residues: CASSEAQGRGEAKGPLYYEQYF.

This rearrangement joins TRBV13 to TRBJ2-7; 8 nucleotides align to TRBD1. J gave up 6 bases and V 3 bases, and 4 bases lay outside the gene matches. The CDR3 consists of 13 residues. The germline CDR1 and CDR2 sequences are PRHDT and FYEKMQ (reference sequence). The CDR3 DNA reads TGTGCCAGCAGCTTCGGACAGGGAGGCGAGCAGTACTTC. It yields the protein CASSFGQGGEQYF. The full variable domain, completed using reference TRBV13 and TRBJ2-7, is AAGVIQSPRHLIKEKRETATLKCYPIPRHDTVYWYQQGPGQDPQFLISFYEKMQSDKGSIPDRFSAQQFSDYHSELNMSSLELGDSALYFCASSFGQGGEQYFGPGTRLTVT.

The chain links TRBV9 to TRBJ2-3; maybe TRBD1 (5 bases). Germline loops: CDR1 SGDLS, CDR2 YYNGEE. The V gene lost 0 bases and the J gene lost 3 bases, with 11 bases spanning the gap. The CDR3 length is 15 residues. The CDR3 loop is CASSVVQGVTDTQYF. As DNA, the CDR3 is TGTGCCAGCAGCGTAGTTCAAGGGGTAACAGATACGCAGTATTTT.

CDR3 protein: CASSSGREETQYF. The CDR3 region has the DNA TGCGCCAGCAGCTCGGGACGGGAAGAGACCCAGTACTTC. The gene calls are TRBV5-1 and TRBJ2-5; the D call may be TRBD1 or TRBD2 (5 bases each). There are 13 residues in the CDR3. V dropped 3 bases and J dropped 3 bases, with 9 bases sitting between them. Germline CDR1 SGHRS, CDR2 YFSETQ. Looking up the rest from reference TRBV5-1 and TRBJ2-5 gives the full variable domain: KAGVTQTPRYLIKTRGQQVTLSCSPISGHRSVSWYQQTPGQGLQFLFEYFSETQRNKGNFPGRFSGRQFSNSRSEMNVSTLELGDSALYLCASSSGREETQYFGPGTRLLVL.

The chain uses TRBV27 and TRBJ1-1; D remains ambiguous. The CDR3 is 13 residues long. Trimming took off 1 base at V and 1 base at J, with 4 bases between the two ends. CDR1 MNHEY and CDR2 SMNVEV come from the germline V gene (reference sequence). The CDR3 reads CASSLFPNTEAFF. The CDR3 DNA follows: TGTGCCAGCAGTTTATTCCCGAACACTGAAGCTTTCTTT.

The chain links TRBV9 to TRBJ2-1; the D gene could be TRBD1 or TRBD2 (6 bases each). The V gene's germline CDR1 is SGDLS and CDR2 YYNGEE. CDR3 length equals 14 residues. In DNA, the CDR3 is TGTGCAAGTGGGGGGCAAGATTACTACAATGAGCAGTTCTTC. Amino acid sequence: CASGGQDYYNEQFF.

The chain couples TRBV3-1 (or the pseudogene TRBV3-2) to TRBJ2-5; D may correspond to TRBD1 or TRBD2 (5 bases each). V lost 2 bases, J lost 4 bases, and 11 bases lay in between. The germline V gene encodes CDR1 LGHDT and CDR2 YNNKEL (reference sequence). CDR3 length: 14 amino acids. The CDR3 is CASSQRDGAETQYF. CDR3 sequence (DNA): TGTGCCAGCAGCCAACGGGACGGCGCAGAGACCCAGTACTTC.

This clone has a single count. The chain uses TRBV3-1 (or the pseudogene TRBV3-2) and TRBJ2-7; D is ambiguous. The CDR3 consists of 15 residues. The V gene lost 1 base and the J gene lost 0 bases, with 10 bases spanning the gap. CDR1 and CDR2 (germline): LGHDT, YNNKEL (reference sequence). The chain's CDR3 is CASSQAYVFSYEQYF. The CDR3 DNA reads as TGTGCCAGCAGCCAAGCGTACGTATTCTCCTACGAGCAGTACTTC.